Below are 32 T cell receptor beta chains sequenced from a single sample in a study of T cell responses to AZD1222 COVID-19 vaccine. Only in-frame clones appear in the TCRdb table, and some are missing; sequencing was by immunoSEQ multiplex PCR. The data contain around 100,000 clones, 85% to 95% of them seen just once; the ten biggest clones take up about 1.5%. The sample consisted of peripheral blood, taken on day 0 of AZD1222 vaccination. The receptors come from an adult in good health.

V usage is TRBV3-1 (or the pseudogene TRBV3-2) and J usage is TRBJ1-4; tentative D call: TRBD1 (6 bases). Trimming took off 6 bases at V and 4 bases at J, with 12 bases between the two ends. From germline, CDR1 is LGHDT and CDR2 YNNKEL (reference sequence). The CDR3 runs to 14 residues. CDR3: CASSRTVSNEKLFF. The CDR3 bases are TGTGCCAGCAGTAGGACAGTTAGTAATGAAAAACTGTTTTTT.

The chain combines TRBV19 with TRBJ2-5; 8 positions agree with TRBD1. The CDR3 runs to 16 residues. The germline gives CDR1 LNHDA, CDR2 SQIVND (reference sequence). V lost 6 bases, J lost 4 bases, and 13 bases stayed unmatched. CDR3 residues: CASRAPVGRGRETQYF. In DNA, the CDR3 is TGTGCCAGTAGGGCCCCTGTGGGCAGGGGGCGAGAGACCCAGTACTTC. The full variable domain, its missing parts supplied by reference TRBV19 and TRBJ2-5, is DGGITQSPKYLFRKEGQNVTLSCEQNLNHDAMYWYRQDPGQGLRLIYYSQIVNDFQKGDIAEGYSVSREKKESFPLTVTSAQKNPTAFYLCASRAPVGRGRETQYFGPGTRLLVL.

This chain connects TRBV3-1 (or the pseudogene TRBV3-2) to TRBJ1-1, with D possibly matching TRBD1 (6 bases). Germline V gene sequence: CDR1 LGHDT, CDR2 YNNKEL (reference sequence). With 2 bases removed from V and 1 base from J, the gap between germline ends came to 8 bases. The CDR3 covers 14 residues. CDR3 loop: CASSQQDRNTEAFF. In nucleotides, the CDR3 is TGTGCCAGCAGCCAACAGGACAGGAACACTGAAGCTTTCTTT.

This clone has a single count. This chain connects TRBV3-1 (or the pseudogene TRBV3-2) to TRBJ2-5; D may be TRBD1 (6 bases). Deletions cut 4 bases from V and 3 bases from J, with 18 bases between. Germline V lookup: CDR1 LGHDT, CDR2 YNNKEL (reference sequence). This CDR3 spans 16 amino acids. The CDR3 loop reads CASSLWTGTPKETQYF. Here the CDR3 DNA reads TGTGCCAGCAGCCTTTGGACCGGGACACCCAAAGAGACCCAGTACTTC.

This chain links TRBV3-1 (or the pseudogene TRBV3-2) with TRBJ1-4; 7 nucleotides match TRBD1. The germline V gene has CDR1 LGHDT and CDR2 YNNKEL (reference sequence). The CDR3 runs 15 residues. The junction had 5 bases not matched to a gene; V was cut back by 4 bases and J by 3 bases. CDR3 DNA sequence: TGTGCCAGCAGCCCACCCGGGACAGCTAATGAAAAACTGTTTTTT. It encodes CASSPPGTANEKLFF.

The table lists this clone with a count of one. The chain recombines TRBV9 with TRBJ2-3; unclear D gene. Germline V gives CDR1 SGDLS, CDR2 YYNGEE. The ends were cut back, 0 bases at V and 6 bases at J, with 14 bases in the middle. The CDR3 contains 15 residues. CDR3: CASSVEATRVDTQYF. CDR3 sequence (DNA): TGTGCCAGCAGCGTAGAGGCCACCCGGGTTGATACGCAGTATTTT.

The CDR3 sequence: CASSEGRAGNSYEQYF. The DNA for the CDR3 is TGTGCCAGCAGTGAAGGGAGGGCAGGGAACTCCTACGAGCAGTACTTC. V and J are TRBV2 and TRBJ2-7, with a tentative D call TRBD2 (6 bases). CDR3 size: 16 residues. Germline assignment: CDR1 SNHLY and CDR2 FYNNEI. V lost 1 base and J lost 0, with 13 bases in between.

This sequence joins TRBV14 and TRBJ2-7; D is undetermined. The CDR3 spans 14 residues. V was cut by 4 bases and J by 5 bases, with 15 bases left in between. CDR1 is SGHDN and CDR2 is FVKESK in the germline V gene. The chain's CDR3 is CASSPSLRRHEQYF. Written as DNA, the CDR3 is TGTGCCAGCAGCCCCTCACTCCGACGACACGAGCAGTACTTC.

V is TRBV7-8 and J is TRBJ1-6, with 8 bases aligning to TRBD1. Trimming removed 5 bases from V and 12 bases from J; junction bases left unmatched: 3. The CDR3 covers 12 residues. CDR1 is SGHVS and CDR2 is FQNEAQ in the germline V gene. The CDR3 nucleotides are TGTGCCAGCAGCCTCGACAGGGGACCCCTCCACTTT. It codes for CASSLDRGPLHF.

The gene calls are TRBV11-2 and TRBJ1-2; D remains unclear. The V and J ends lost 4 bases and 2 bases respectively, with 20 bases between them. CDR1 and CDR2 from the germline V gene are SGHAT and FQNNGV. The CDR3 totals 17 residues. DNA of the CDR3: TGTGCCAGCAGCTCCCGGGTTAGGGCTCACGGGAACTATGGCTACACCTTC. Translation gives CASSSRVRAHGNYGYTF.

The chain carries TRBV21-1 and TRBJ1-2. TRBV21-1 is tagged as a pseudogene. The CDR3 has 18 residues. The CDR3 DNA follows: TGTGCCAGCACACTCTCCCGGGACCCCTCCCACTTCGACTATGGCTACACCTTC. Protein sequence: CASTLSRDPSHFDYGYTF.

The genes are TRBV27 and TRBJ2-7, with D unclear. Per germline, CDR1 MNHEY and CDR2 SMNVEV (reference sequence). V was cut by 5 bases and J by 1 base, with 9 bases left in between. The CDR3 is made up of 13 amino acids. The CDR3 loop is CASSGSSSYEQYF. CDR3 bases: TGTGCCAGCAGTGGTAGCAGTTCCTACGAGCAGTACTTC.

The chain is built from TRBV4-2 and TRBJ2-1; maybe TRBD1 (5 bases). The CDR3 is 12 amino acids. Germline V lookup: CDR1 LGHNA, CDR2 YNFKEQ. V was pared by 4 bases and J by 7 bases, with 8 bases between. DNA of the CDR3: TGTGCCAGCAGCCCCCCAGGGAATGAGCAGTTCTTC. It codes for CASSPPGNEQFF.

The chain is built from TRBV9 and TRBJ1-3; D is unresolved. V lost 3 bases and J lost 0, with 10 bases in between. The CDR3 contains 15 residues. Germline CDR1 reads SGDLS; CDR2 reads YYNGEE. CDR3: CASSGDELSGNTIYF. The CDR3 DNA is TGTGCCAGCAGCGGCGATGAGCTCTCTGGAAACACCATATATTTT.

J is TRBJ2-3 and V is TRBV7-8; TRBD2 matches at 9 bases. CDR3 length: 13 amino acids. Germline-derived CDR1 and CDR2 are SGHVS and FQNEAQ. V lost 2 bases and J lost 10; bases outside the gene matches: 4. Here the CDR3 reads CASSLQREAPQYF. The CDR3 DNA is TGTGCCAGCAGCTTACAGCGGGAGGCCCCGCAGTATTTT.

The rearrangement uses TRBV10-2 and TRBJ2-1; D perhaps matches TRBD2 (5 bases). CDR1 is WSHSY, CDR2 SAAADI, per germline. Trimming took off 6 bases at V and 4 bases at J, with 16 bases between the two ends. The CDR3 contains 15 residues. CDR3 protein: CASSHGRRRYNEQFF. The DNA of the CDR3 is TGCGCCAGCAGCCACGGACGGAGGCGGTACAATGAGCAGTTCTTC.

The CDR3, as DNA: TGCGCCAGCAGCCAAGATCTTGGGGTCTCTGGAAACACCATATATTTT. This translates into CASSQDLGVSGNTIYF. The V gene is TRBV4-1, the J gene TRBJ1-3; no clear D gene. This CDR3 has 16 residues. Germline CDR1 MGHRA, CDR2 YSYEKL. Trimming cost V 0 bases and J 0 bases, with 9 bases left between them.

The rearrangement uses TRBV27 and TRBJ2-7; D is tentatively TRBD1 or TRBD2 (5 bases each). Germline CDR1 is MNHEY and CDR2 is SMNVEV (reference sequence). V dropped 2 bases and J dropped 3 bases, with 8 bases sitting between them. There are 13 residues in the CDR3. The CDR3 bases are TGTGCCAGCAGTTTAGGGACGCACTACGAGCAGTACTTC. Amino acids: CASSLGTHYEQYF.

The gene calls are TRBV28 and TRBJ1-5; D remains ambiguous. There are 11 residues in the CDR3. Germline values: CDR1 MDHEN, CDR2 SYDVKM. The germline V and J ends were trimmed by 3 bases and 9 bases, with 6 bases remaining between them. The CDR3 here is CASSFRGPQHF. CDR3 nucleotides: TGTGCCAGCAGTTTTCGCGGGCCCCAGCATTTT. Supplemented by reference TRBV28 and TRBJ1-5, the full variable domain reads DVKVTQSSRYLVKRTGEKVFLECVQDMDHENMFWYRQDPGLGLRLIYFSYDVKMKEKGDIPEGYSVSREKKERFSLILESASTNQTSMYLCASSFRGPQHFGDGTRLSIL.

This chain links TRBV28 with TRBJ1-2, with 10 bases that match TRBD1. The CDR3 covers 15 residues. CDR1 is MDHEN, CDR2 SYDVKM, per germline. V lost 5 bases to trimming and J lost 5 bases; unmatched junction nucleotides: 8. CDR3 sequence (DNA): TGTGCCAGCAGTCTCCCGGGACAGGGGTTATATGGCTACACCTTC. Protein product: CASSLPGQGLYGYTF.

This chain links TRBV28 with TRBJ2-1; D might be TRBD2 (6 bases). This CDR3 has 12 amino acids. CDR1 is MDHEN, CDR2 SYDVKM, per germline. The ends were cut back, 11 bases at V and 2 bases at J, with 10 bases in the middle. The CDR3 DNA follows: TGTGCCGCGTGGGGGGCCTACAATGAGCAGTTCTTC. It is translated as CAAWGAYNEQFF.

The chain has TRBV3-1 (or the pseudogene TRBV3-2) and TRBJ1-6; D call uncertain. V was shortened by 4 bases and J by 10 bases, with 11 bases between the two germline ends. Germline V gene lookup returns CDR1 LGHDT and CDR2 YNNKEL (reference sequence). The CDR3 consists of 13 residues. The CDR3 loop reads CASSPRTQSPLHF. CDR3 DNA sequence: TGTGCCAGCAGCCCCAGGACGCAATCACCCCTCCACTTT.

This chain uses TRBV5-6 with TRBJ2-5; maybe TRBD2 (7 bases). V was shortened by 4 bases and J by 2 bases, with 15 bases between the two germline ends. The CDR3 totals 15 residues. Germline V gene data show CDR1 as SGHDT and CDR2 as YYEEEE. As DNA, the CDR3 is TGTGCCAGCAGCACCCAAGGGGGGGGACAAGAGACCCAGTACTTC. Amino acids: CASSTQGGGQETQYF.

This chain uses TRBV4-1 with TRBJ1-1; D is unresolved. In germline, CDR1 is MGHRA, CDR2 YSYEKL. V lost 9 bases to trimming and J lost 1 base, with 18 bases between them. This CDR3 has 15 amino acids. The CDR3 nucleotides are TGCGCCAGTCTAGGACCCACTCGGGGGAACACTGAAGCTTTCTTT. Translating it yields CASLGPTRGNTEAFF.

The rearrangement joins TRBV10-1 to TRBJ2-1; 9 nucleotides line up with TRBD2. CDR3 length: 17 residues. Germline V CDR1 and CDR2: WNHNN, SYGVQD (reference sequence). V gave up 0 bases and J gave up 4 bases; unmatched junction bases: 7. The CDR3 region is CASSESVLAGRYNEQFF. In DNA form, the CDR3 reads TGCGCCAGCAGTGAGTCGGTACTAGCGGGCCGTTACAATGAGCAGTTCTTC.

This chain links TRBV19 with TRBJ2-6; D could derive from TRBD1 or TRBD2 (5 bases each). Trimming cost V 9 bases and J 2 bases, with 11 bases left between them. The CDR3 is 14 amino acids. In germline, CDR1 is LNHDA, CDR2 SQIVND (reference sequence). The CDR3 loop is CASGAGTGANVLTF. The CDR3 region has the DNA TGTGCCAGCGGGGCAGGGACTGGGGCCAACGTCCTGACTTTC. The whole variable domain, filled in from reference TRBV19 and TRBJ2-6, reads DGGITQSPKYLFRKEGQNVTLSCEQNLNHDAMYWYRQDPGQGLRLIYYSQIVNDFQKGDIAEGYSVSREKKESFPLTVTSAQKNPTAFYLCASGAGTGANVLTFGAGSRLTVL.

This clone was found once. The chain couples TRBV28 to TRBJ2-7, with TRBD2 identical over 9 bases. Trimming at V came to 6 bases and at J to 2 bases, leaving 8 bases not matched to a gene. Germline CDR1 is MDHEN and CDR2 is SYDVKM. There are 15 residues in the CDR3. For the CDR3, the DNA is TGTGCCAGCAGCAGACTAGCGGCGGAAACCTACGAGCAGTACTTC. Its protein product is CASSRLAAETYEQYF.

The chain recombines TRBV5-1 with TRBJ1-2; 8 bases fit TRBD1. The germline V gene has CDR1 SGHRS and CDR2 YFSETQ. V lost 5 bases, J lost 4 bases, and 7 bases stayed unmatched. This CDR3 has 14 amino acids. The CDR3 DNA is TGCGCCAGCAGATCTCCGGACAGGGTCTATGGCTACACCTTC. Its translation: CASRSPDRVYGYTF.

The chain combines TRBV25-1 with TRBJ2-5; no reliable D call. This CDR3 spans 16 amino acids. V lost 1 base, J lost 4 bases, and 16 bases lay in between. Germline CDR1 reads MGHDK; CDR2 reads SYGVNS. CDR3 sequence: CASSEWLGSGGETQYF. In DNA form, the CDR3 reads TGTGCCAGCAGTGAATGGCTAGGGTCGGGCGGAGAGACCCAGTACTTC.

The chain couples TRBV14 to TRBJ1-1, with TRBD1 as a possible D gene (6 bases). V was shortened by 1 base and J by 0 bases, with 12 bases between the two germline ends. The CDR3 is 16 amino acids. Germline loops: CDR1 SGHDN, CDR2 FVKESK. In DNA, the CDR3 is TGTGCCAGCAGCCAAGCGCGGGACATTTTGAACACTGAAGCTTTCTTT. This encodes CASSQARDILNTEAFF.

The V and J genes are TRBV7-3 and TRBJ2-5, with D possibly matching TRBD1 (5 bases). Germline CDR1 is SGHTA and CDR2 is FQGTGA. The V end lost 11 bases, the J end lost 2 bases, and 18 bases lay between the germline ends. The CDR3 has 14 amino acids. The DNA for the CDR3 is TGTGCCGCATTCGAAAGACAGCCACAAGAGACCCAGTACTTC. It is translated as CAAFERQPQETQYF. Full variable domain (missing parts from reference TRBV7-3 and TRBJ2-5): GAGVSQTPSNKVTEKGKYVELRCDPISGHTALYWYRQSLGQGPEFLIYFQGTGAADDSGLPNDRFFAVRPEGSVSTLKIQRTERGDSAVYLCAAFERQPQETQYFGPGTRLLVL.

V gene TRBV28 combines with J gene TRBJ1-5, with D tentatively TRBD1 (6 bases). The germline V gene has CDR1 MDHEN and CDR2 SYDVKM. The V end lost 2 bases, the J end lost 0 bases, and 17 bases lay between the germline ends. CDR3 length: 18 amino acids. The CDR3 reads CASSLPGARADSNQPQHF. The CDR3 DNA reads TGTGCCAGCAGTTTACCGGGGGCGCGGGCCGATAGCAATCAGCCCCAGCATTTT.